This T cell receptor (beta chain) was recorded in a study of T cell changes during pregnancy in multiple sclerosis. CDR3 length equals 14 residues. J was trimmed by 5 bases and V by 5 bases; bases with no gene match: 6. CDR1 and CDR2 (germline): SGHTA, FQGNSA. Clones were sequenced by immunoSEQ multiplex PCR, and TCRdb holds only the in-frame ones, with some missing. The sample shows over 45,000 clones, 88% of them seen only once. The source of this sequence is a female donor with multiple sclerosis, enrolled in a pregnancy study. This chain connects TRBV7-2 to TRBJ1-1; 9 positions match TRBD1. The sample was CD4+ T cells from peripheral blood mononuclear cells, taken in the second trimester of pregnancy. CDR3 sequence: CASSQYRGRTEAFF. As DNA, the CDR3 is TGTGCCAGCAGCCAATACAGGGGGCGAACTGAAGCTTTCTTT.